These 2 T cell receptor beta chains were all obtained from the same sample, sequenced in a study of cytomegalovirus exposure and HLA in healthy donors. The PCR had 60 Vbeta and 13 Jbeta primers. Repertoires were generated with immunoSEQ multiplex PCR, while TCRdb's copy carries only in-frame clones and drops some. The repertoire holds under 250,000 clones, with around 84% as singletons. The sequenced material came from PBMCs. The receptors come from a girl aged 2-10 years in good health and CMV-seronegative.

V gene TRBV19 combines with J gene TRBJ2-7, with D uncertain. V was shortened by 4 bases and J by 2 bases, with 6 bases between the two germline ends. Germline lookup yields CDR1 LNHDA and CDR2 SQIVND (reference sequence). The CDR3 sequence is 12 residues long. The CDR3 DNA follows: TGTGCCAGTAGTAACACCCCCTACGAGCAGTACTTC. Its translation is CASSNTPYEQYF.

The count of this clone is one. The chain links TRBV6-5 to TRBJ1-4, with 10 bases that match TRBD1. Germline V CDR1 and CDR2: MNHEY, SVGAGI. The CDR3 has 11 residues. V lost 8 bases to trimming and J lost 10 bases; unmatched junction nucleotides: 1. This CDR3 is CASGTGAKLFF. CDR3 nucleotide sequence: TGTGCCAGCGGGACAGGGGCAAAACTGTTTTTT.